These 15 T cell receptor beta chains originate from one sample sequenced in a study of blood T cell repertoires in COVID-19. This table comes from immunoSEQ multiplex PCR, and its TCRdb copy is limited to in-frame clones, with some not included. The data contain 95,000 to 100,000 clones, 85% of them singletons. Material: peripheral blood. The receptors originated from a woman in her seventies with active or convalescent COVID-19.

CDR3 coding DNA: TGCAGCGTTTCTCTCGGAGCTGGCTCTGGAAACACCATATATTTT. Amino acids: CSVSLGAGSGNTIYF. This rearrangement joins TRBV29-1 to TRBJ1-3; D is undetermined. From germline, CDR1 is SQVTM and CDR2 ANQGSEA. This CDR3 spans 15 amino acids. V was cut by 5 bases and J by 0 bases, with 14 bases left in between.

This chain joins TRBV10-2 and TRBJ2-7, with TRBD1 matching over 9 bases. CDR3 length: 18 amino acids. CDR1 and CDR2 (germline): WSHSY, SAAADI. Unmatched junction bases numbered 12, after V lost 2 bases and J lost 1 base. The CDR3 DNA follows: TGCGCCAGCAGTGAGGGGACAGGGAATTGGAAAAGGTCCTACGAGCAGTACTTC. It is translated as CASSEGTGNWKRSYEQYF.

This chain uses TRBV6-6 with TRBJ1-5; 7 bases match TRBD1. This CDR3 contains 16 residues. The V segment lost 6 bases and the J segment 2 bases; nucleotides outside the gene matches: 10. From germline, CDR1 is MNHNY and CDR2 SVGAGI (reference sequence). The CDR3 sequence: CASRSFSGTGNQPQHF. The CDR3 coding sequence is TGTGCCAGCAGGTCATTTTCCGGGACAGGCAATCAGCCCCAGCATTTT.

The chain recombines TRBV19 with TRBJ2-7, with TRBD2 matching 10 bases. Trimming cost V 5 bases and J 3 bases; bases outside gene matches: 4. CDR3 length: 14 amino acids. Germline V gene sequence: CDR1 LNHDA, CDR2 SQIVND (reference sequence). The CDR3 region has the DNA TGTGCCAGTAGTCGGACTAGCGGAAACTACGAGCAGTACTTC. Translation: CASSRTSGNYEQYF.

The genes are TRBV10-3 and TRBJ1-1, with D uncertain. V lost 0 bases to trimming and J lost 0 bases, with 14 bases between them. CDR1 is ENHRY and CDR2 is SYGVKD in the germline V gene. The CDR3 sequence is 17 residues long. The chain's CDR3 is CAISESVADKMNTEAFF. CDR3 in DNA: TGTGCCATCAGTGAGTCGGTGGCTGATAAGATGAACACTGAAGCTTTCTTT.

This rearrangement joins TRBV2 to TRBJ2-1; 10 bases map to TRBD2. Per germline, CDR1 SNHLY and CDR2 FYNNEI. Unmatched junction bases numbered 5, after V lost 6 bases and J lost 3 bases. This CDR3 has 15 amino acids. The CDR3 DNA is TGTGCCAGCAGCGAGGGACTAGCGCTCTACAATGAGCAGTTCTTC. This codes for CASSEGLALYNEQFF.

V and J are TRBV7-2 and TRBJ2-1, with 9 bases aligning to TRBD1. There are 15 residues in the CDR3. CDR1 and CDR2 (germline): SGHTA, FQGNSA. J lost 7 bases, V lost 2 bases, and 6 bases had no gene match. The CDR3 is CASSLRDRVRNEQFF. CDR3 sequence (DNA): TGTGCCAGCAGCTTACGGGACAGGGTAAGGAATGAGCAGTTCTTC.

The chain has TRBV2 and TRBJ1-2; 9 nucleotides line up with TRBD1. CDR1 and CDR2 from the germline V gene are SNHLY and FYNNEI. Germline trimming cut 6 bases from V and 1 base from J; bases unmatched to any gene: 0. The length of the CDR3 is 13 residues. The CDR3 bases are TGTGCCAGCAGGGACAGGGGTAACTATGGCTACACCTTC. Residues: CASRDRGNYGYTF.

The chain links TRBV6-2 or TRBV6-3 to TRBJ2-6, with TRBD2 matching over 7 bases. Germline CDR1 reads MNHEY; CDR2 reads SVGEGT. This CDR3 comprises 20 residues. After removal of 6 bases from V and 0 bases from J, the junction contained 17 bases not matched to a gene. The CDR3 sequence is CASSTEGTWGGLSGANVLTF. The CDR3 nucleotides are TGTGCCAGCAGCACTGAGGGGACTTGGGGGGGACTCTCTGGGGCCAACGTCCTGACTTTC.

The V gene is TRBV11-3, the J gene TRBJ2-2; the match to TRBD1 covers 8 bases. CDR1 is SGHNT, CDR2 YENEEA, per germline. The V and J ends lost 4 bases and 2 bases, in that order; junction bases with no gene match: 3. There are 15 residues in the CDR3. The CDR3 DNA reads as TGTGCCAGCAGCTCGGGACAGGTCAACACCGGGGAGCTGTTTTTT. Amino acid sequence: CASSSGQVNTGELFF.

The chain is built from TRBV7-8 and TRBJ2-7; 11 nucleotides agree with TRBD2. After removal of 4 bases from V and 4 bases from J, the junction contained 6 bases not matched to a gene. Germline values: CDR1 SGHVS, CDR2 FQNEAQ. This CDR3 has 15 residues. Here the CDR3 DNA reads TGTGCCAGCAGCTCGGGACTAGCGGCAAATTACGAGCAGTACTTC. This sequence encodes CASSSGLAANYEQYF.

The chain links TRBV19 to TRBJ2-1; 12 bases are a match to TRBD2. V shed 6 bases, J shed 4 bases, and the junction held 7 bases outside the gene matches. This CDR3 region has 16 residues. Germline CDR1 and CDR2: LNHDA and SQIVND (reference sequence). The chain's CDR3 is CASSGGLAGSYNEQFF. As DNA, the CDR3 is TGTGCCAGTAGCGGAGGACTAGCGGGATCATACAATGAGCAGTTCTTC.

The chain links TRBV18 to TRBJ1-4; 10 bases fit TRBD1. The CDR3 consists of 15 residues. J lost 8 bases, V lost 5 bases, and 8 bases had no gene match. Germline V gene data show CDR1 as KGHSH and CDR2 as LQKENI. This CDR3 reads CASSADRGRDEKLFF. Written as DNA, the CDR3 is TGTGCCAGCTCAGCCGACAGGGGGCGGGACGAAAAACTGTTTTTT.

The V gene is TRBV24-1, the J gene TRBJ2-1; TRBD1 aligns across 12 bases. Germline trimming cut 7 bases from V and 7 bases from J; bases unmatched to any gene: 4. This CDR3 has 14 residues. Germline V gives CDR1 KGHDR, CDR2 SFDVKD. CDR3 nucleotides: TGTGCCACCAGGGGACAGGGGGCGCGTAATGAGCAGTTCTTC. Translating gives CATRGQGARNEQFF.

CDR3 bases: TGTGCCAGCTCACCACCGGAGGGTTCTAATTCACCCCTCCACTTT. This sequence encodes CASSPPEGSNSPLHF. V is TRBV18 and J is TRBJ1-6; D gene ambiguous. CDR3 length: 15 amino acids. Germline V lookup: CDR1 KGHSH, CDR2 LQKENI. The V gene lost 0 bases and the J gene lost 6 bases, with 9 bases spanning the gap.